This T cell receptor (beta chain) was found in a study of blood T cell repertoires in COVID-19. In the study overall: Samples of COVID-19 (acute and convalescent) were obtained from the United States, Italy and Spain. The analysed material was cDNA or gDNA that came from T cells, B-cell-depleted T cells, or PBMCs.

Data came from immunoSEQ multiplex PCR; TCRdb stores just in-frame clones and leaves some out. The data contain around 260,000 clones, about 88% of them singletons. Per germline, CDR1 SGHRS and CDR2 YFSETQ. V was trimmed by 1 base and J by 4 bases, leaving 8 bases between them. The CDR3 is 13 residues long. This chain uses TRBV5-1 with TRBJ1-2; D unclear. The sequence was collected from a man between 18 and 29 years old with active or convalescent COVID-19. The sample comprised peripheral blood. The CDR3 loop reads CASSLTRIYGYTF. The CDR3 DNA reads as TGCGCCAGCAGCTTGACCAGGATCTATGGCTACACCTTC.